This TCR beta chain emerged from a study of shared clonotypes between healthy human individuals. General observations from the study: Sequencing of the sorted subsets was shown by rarefaction to be incomplete despite large depth. Measured sharing among donors was expected to vary with sequencing depth. Naive subsets generally had larger estimated richness than memory subsets.

This clone was seen a handful of times. What it binds is not known. Sequenced by immunoSEQ multiplex PCR; TCRdb stores in-frame clones only, minus some. The table has approximately 700,000 clones, less than 80% seen once. Trimming shortened V by 7 bases and J by 0 bases, and 12 bases separated the two germline ends. The CDR3 has 15 residues. Germline assignment: CDR1 MDHEN and CDR2 SYDVKM. The V and J genes are TRBV28 and TRBJ2-2; no clear D. The sequence was obtained from a woman in her 30s in good health. Material: memory CD4+ T cells sorted from blood. Subset described: CD45RA-negative fraction. CDR3 DNA sequence: TGTGCCAGCAAACCCGGCAGAGCGAACACCGGGGAGCTGTTTTTT. Translated, it gives CASKPGRANTGELFF.